These 4 T cell receptor beta chains share one sample of origin, sequenced in a study of blood T cell repertoires in COVID-19. Using immunoSEQ multiplex PCR, the repertoire was profiled, and TCRdb retains in-frame clones only, with some absent. The data show about 190,000 clones, more than 75% seen once. Specimen: peripheral blood. The receptors derive from a woman aged 60 to 75 with COVID-19, enrolled during active disease.

The sample holds a few counts of this clone. V usage is TRBV25-1 and J usage is TRBJ2-5; no definite D call. Per germline, CDR1 MGHDK and CDR2 SYGVNS. Between the trimmed V and J ends, which lost 4 bases and 2 bases, there was a span of 20 bases. The length of the CDR3 is 17 residues. DNA of the CDR3: TGTGCCAGCAGTGCTATAAGCCCACTTCCCTTTCAAGAGACCCAGTACTTC. This gives the protein CASSAISPLPFQETQYF. The entire variable domain, with the rest obtained from reference TRBV25-1 and TRBJ2-5, is as follows: EADIYQTPRYLVIGTGKKITLECSQTMGHDKMYWYQQDPGMELHLIHYSYGVNSTEKGDLSSESTVSRIRTEHFPLTLESARPSHTSQYLCASSAISPLPFQETQYFGPGTRLLVL.

This chain uses TRBV2 with TRBJ2-6, with 12 nucleotides matching TRBD2. Trimming took 8 bases from V and 0 from J; bases not matched to a gene: 5. The CDR3 extends over 17 amino acids. Germline V gives CDR1 SNHLY, CDR2 FYNNEI. The CDR3 is CASETGLAGSGANVLTF. The CDR3 DNA follows: TGTGCCAGCGAGACGGGACTAGCGGGCTCTGGGGCCAACGTCCTGACTTTC.

V is TRBV19 and J is TRBJ1-1; the D gene is possibly TRBD1 (6 bases). The CDR3 is 17 amino acids. From germline, CDR1 is LNHDA and CDR2 SQIVND (reference sequence). V was pared by 4 bases and J by 1 base, with 19 bases between. CDR3 region: CASSTRWGGLRNTEAFF. Here the CDR3 DNA reads TGTGCCAGTAGTACTAGGTGGGGGGGGCTGCGGAACACTGAAGCTTTCTTT.

There are many counts of this clone. The CDR3 nucleotides read TGTGCCAGCAAGCCCCAGGGTTTGACGTCCACTGAAGCTTTCTTT. Protein: CASKPQGLTSTEAFF. V gene TRBV28 combines with J gene TRBJ1-1; a weak D match, TRBD1 (5 bases). In germline, CDR1 is MDHEN, CDR2 SYDVKM. Trimming shortened V by 7 bases and J by 4 bases, and 19 bases separated the two germline ends. The CDR3 totals 15 residues.